The rows below give T cell receptor beta chains drawn from one sample of a study of cytomegalovirus exposure and HLA in healthy donors. Repertoires were generated with immunoSEQ multiplex PCR, while TCRdb's copy carries only in-frame clones and drops some. This table holds approximately 170,000 clones, roughly 84% found once. Sequencing was carried out using PBMCs. The receptors stem from a man aged 25 to 45 in good health and CMV-seropositive. The CDR3 runs from the conserved cysteine through the conserved F or W. D genes are given only for firm matches. Not all rows give a size; the values are once, few, many and, for expanded clones, a class.

clone_size d_call j_call v_call cdr3_nt cdr3_aa
few . TRBJ2-7 TRBV4-3 TGCGCCAGCAGCCAAATGACAGGAAACTACGAGCAGTACTTC CASSQMTGNYEQYF
. . TRBJ2-1 TRBV7-6 TGTGCCAGCAGCTTAGAACCGGAGGGTAACGTGGGTGAGCAGTTCTTC CASSLEPEGNVGEQFF
. . TRBJ2-3 TRBV9 TGTGCCAGCAGCGTGAGCAACTCACAGGGGACTCGCACAGATACGCAGTATTTT CASSVSNSQGTRTDTQYF
. . TRBJ1-1 TRBV30 TGTGCCTGGAGTGTTAGGGGGGGTACTGAAGCTTTCTTT CAWSVRGGTEAFF
. . TRBJ2-3 TRBV7-2 TGTGCCAGCAGCCAAACACAGGGATCAGATACGCAGTATTTT CASSQTQGSDTQYF
. . TRBJ1-2 TRBV18 TGTGCCAGCTCACCATCTGCAGGACCAGGGAACTATGGCTACACCTTC CASSPSAGPGNYGYTF
. TRBD2 TRBJ2-2 TRBV10-2 TGCGCCAGCAGTTGGACTAGCGGAATCACCGGGGAGCTGTTTTTT CASSWTSGITGELFF
. . TRBJ1-5 TRBV18 TGTGCCAGCTCACCACGGGAGGTCCTTAGCAATCAGCCCCAGCATTTT CASSPREVLSNQPQHF
. . TRBJ2-3 TRBV19 TGTGCCAGTAGTATTTTGGGGCATACGCAGTATTTT CASSILGHTQYF
. . TRBJ2-7 TRBV11-2 TGTGCCAGCAGCCCCGACAGAAGCTCCTACGAGCAGTACTTC CASSPDRSSYEQYF
. TRBD2 TRBJ2-3 TRBV5-1 TGCGCCAGCAGCTTGGGCCCTAGCGGGAGGGGGACAGATACGCAGTATTTT CASSLGPSGRGTDTQYF
. TRBD2 TRBJ2-7 TRBV7-9 TGTGCCAGCAGCCTGGACGGGGGGGAGCAGTACTTC CASSLDGGEQYF
. TRBD2 TRBJ2-2 TRBV29-1 TGCAGCGTTGTGCGGGGGGCTACCGGGGAGCTGTTTTTT CSVVRGATGELFF
few . TRBJ2-5 TRBV9 TGTGCCAGCAGCGTAGACAGTCAAGAGACCCAGTACTTC CASSVDSQETQYF
. . TRBJ2-2 TRBV2 TGTGCCAGCAGTGACAGAGACATCAGCGGGGAGCTGTTTTTT CASSDRDISGELFF
few . TRBJ1-2 TRBV27 TGTGCCAGCAGTTTGACAGACCCAACGTGGAATGGCTACACCTTC CASSLTDPTWNGYTF